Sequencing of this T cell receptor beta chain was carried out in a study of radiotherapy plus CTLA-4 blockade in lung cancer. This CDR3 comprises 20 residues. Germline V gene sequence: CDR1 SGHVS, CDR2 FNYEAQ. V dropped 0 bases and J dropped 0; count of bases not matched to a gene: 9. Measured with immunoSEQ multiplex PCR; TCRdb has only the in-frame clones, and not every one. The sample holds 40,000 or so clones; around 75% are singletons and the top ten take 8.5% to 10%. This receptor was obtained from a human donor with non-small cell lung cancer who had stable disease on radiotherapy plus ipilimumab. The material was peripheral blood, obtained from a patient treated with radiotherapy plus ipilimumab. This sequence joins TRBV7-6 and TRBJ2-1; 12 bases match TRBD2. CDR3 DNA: TGTGCCAGCAGCTTAGCTTGGGCTAGCGGGGGGGTGAGCTCCTACAATGAGCAGTTCTTC. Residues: CASSLAWASGGVSSYNEQFF.